This T cell receptor beta chain derives from a study of response to subunit inactivated influenza vaccine. Findings of the study overall: Each seasonal influenza vaccination recruits few new T cells, the authors suggested.

This clonotype has ten or more counts. The antigen is undetermined. TCRdb fed the RT-PCR reads into MiXCR, producing one record per CDR3 protein. The sample consists of about 800,000 distinct CDR3 sequences, 20% to 25% of them appearing once. This TCR came from a man between 45 and 60 years old who received an inactivated influenza vaccine. Sequenced here: PBMCs from blood, sampled more than 4 days after vaccination.

The CDR3 protein is CASSSLGGRGETQYF. The CDR3 coding sequence is TGCGCCAGCAGCTCCCTGGGGGGGAGAGGAGAGACCCAGTACTTC. V is TRBV5-1 and J is TRBJ2-5; 7 bases match TRBD2. The germline gives CDR1 SGHRS, CDR2 YFSETQ. The V gene end was trimmed by 3 bases and the J gene end by 4 bases; junction bases not matched to a gene: 9. The CDR3 length is 15 residues. Variable domain in full (rest from reference TRBV5-1 and TRBJ2-5): KAGVTQTPRYLIKTRGQQVTLSCSPISGHRSVSWYQQTPGQGLQFLFEYFSETQRNKGNFPGRFSGRQFSNSRSEMNVSTLELGDSALYLCASSSLGGRGETQYFGPGTRLLVL.